The clone carrying this T cell receptor beta chain has a single count. Source study methods: Reference gene primer amplification gave estimated nucleated cell counts. TCRdb's copy holds only in-frame clones and misses some; the assay was immunoSEQ multiplex PCR. V, J and clone size are taken as reported in that table, and D and trimming were inferred from the DNA itself. The table records around 250,000 clones, 85% to 90% of them present only once. Participants reported their clinical history, and cohort assignment relied on those reports. This record belongs to a study of blood T cell repertoires in COVID-19. About the study: Whether acute or convalescent, the COVID-19 samples came from the United States, Italy and Spain. Nucleic acid was either cDNA or gDNA, and it came from T cells, B-cell-depleted T cells, or PBMCs.

Germline values: CDR1 LNHDA, CDR2 SQIVND (reference sequence). V was clipped by 5 bases and J by 1 base; unmatched bases: 4. The CDR3 totals 14 residues. Sequenced: PBMCs or T cells enriched from blood (not recorded which). This chain uses TRBV19 with TRBJ1-1, with TRBD1 matching over 7 bases. The source of this sequence is a man between 18 and 35 years old who had recovered from COVID-19. The CDR3 reads CASSYRGSNTEAFF. The CDR3 DNA reads as TGTGCCAGTAGTTACAGGGGTTCGAACACTGAAGCTTTCTTT. The complete variable domain, with remaining parts taken from reference TRBV19 and TRBJ1-1, reads DGGITQSPKYLFRKEGQNVTLSCEQNLNHDAMYWYRQDPGQGLRLIYYSQIVNDFQKGDIAEGYSVSREKKESFPLTVTSAQKNPTAFYLCASSYRGSNTEAFFGQGTRLTVV.